This T cell receptor (beta chain) is from a study of T cell responses to AZD1222 COVID-19 vaccine. Study findings and constraints: An increase in Spike-specific TCR breadth and depth was observed after two AZD1222 doses. At baseline, just a handful of AZD1222 recipients tested seropositive. Of spike-specific TCRs, nearly half reportedly target regions left unmutated in variants. Scientists sampled the repertoires only once the peak T cell response had passed.

To note about this clone: Its target is not known.

Germline CDR1 is GTSNPN and CDR2 is SVGIG (reference sequence). The CDR3 is 13 residues long. V lost 3 bases and J 5 bases, leaving 8 bases between the germline ends. The data were produced by immunoSEQ multiplex PCR, yet TCRdb's version contains in-frame clones alone and is incomplete. The table includes around 100,000 clones, more than 85% detected once. The clonotype comes from an adult in good health. The V gene is TRBV30, the J gene TRBJ1-6; D is uncertain. Sequencing used peripheral blood, obtained on day 0 of AZD1222 vaccination. This CDR3 is CAWSLVDNSPLHF. In DNA, the CDR3 is TGTGCCTGGAGCCTCGTAGATAATTCACCCCTCCACTTT.